This T cell receptor beta chain was recorded in a study of CD8+CD57+ T cells in acquired aplastic anemia. In the case of this clonotype: Its specificity is unknown.

Regarding the study as a whole: The same twenty-nine CD8+ CDR3 sequences occurred in patients and in controls.

Using genomic DNA as the template, TCR beta VDJ and CDR3 profiling was carried out. From the reads, TCRdb called clonotypes with MiXCR, one entry per CDR3 protein. Seen here are more than 150,000 distinct CDR3 sequences, under 55% observed once, and the top ten hold around 2.7%. Germline trimming cut 4 bases from V and 1 base from J; bases unmatched to any gene: 6. The germline V gene encodes CDR1 KGHDR and CDR2 SFDVKD. The CDR3 spans 16 residues. This sequence joins TRBV24-1 and TRBJ2-3, with 8 bases lining up with TRBD2. This receptor was identified in a human donor in good health. The sequencing sample was made of sorted CD4+, CD8+, or CD8+CD57+ T cells (not recorded which) from PBMCs. The CDR3 here is CATSDKSGGRTDTQYF. DNA of the CDR3: TGTGCCACCAGTGACAAAAGCGGGGGCCGCACAGATACGCAGTATTTT.